This T cell receptor beta chain was documented in a study of T cell responses to AZD1222 COVID-19 vaccine (dated by TCRdb to the early 2020s). Regarding the research as a whole: TCR sequencing was performed for fewer than 250 trial participants, of whom about 200 were given two doses of AZD1222 and approximately 25 were given two doses of MenACWY control vaccine. Trial participants were enrolled by age into 18-55, 56-69 and 70-plus year subgroups, with about 150, 27 and 61 TCR-sequenced participants respectively.

The CDR3 regions of human TCRbeta chains were subjected to immunosequencing. The study's own analysis went as follows. Repertoire TCRs were checked for matches against a reference library of SARS-CoV-2-specific TCRs that had been generated using the MIRA antigen-specificity platform. Breadth meant the fraction of unique TCRs that were SARS-CoV-2-associated, whereas depth meant the fraction of total T cells that were SARS-CoV-2-associated. Using the MIRA data, every spike-specific TCR was mapped to the spike region that the TCR reacted to and assigned to either a CD4 or a CD8 class. Log10-transformed breadth and depth values were compared by one-way ANOVA with Sidak's multiple comparisons tests. The table was pulled from immuneACCESS by TCRdb, which kept in-frame rearrangements only. Such tables lose some clones; where checked, under half of the loss comes from unresolved V genes, and the rest has no known cause. The V and J calls and the clone size are those of that table, but D and trimming were determined from the DNA. The sample table lists 99,000 or so clones, 89% of them with a count of one. The ten largest clones capture more than 40% of the sample.

General findings and caveats noted by the study authors: Most participants were white British and females outnumbered males, and the authors suggested that clonal diversity may have been underestimated. Conclusions about previously exposed vaccinees are limited, since just five or six AZD1222 recipients were seropositive for SARS-CoV-2 at baseline. In the small 56-69-year group, the increase in depth fell short of significance, most likely because of low power. No day 14 peak-response samples were available, so repertoires were characterized only after the peak T cell response. After two AZD1222 doses, spike-specific TCR breadth and depth were significantly higher than at day 0 and than in MenACWY recipients. Vaccine-associated CD4 TCRs spanned the whole spike protein, with dominant responses in regions 160-218 and 743-854. Epitopes outside the regions mutated in the B.1.351 and B.1.1.7 variants were reportedly recognized by nearly half of the unique spike-specific TCRs.

The label giving this sample's time point can be read as: about 28 days (+/-7) after the second vaccine dose. AZD1222 recipients with second doses at about 4 weeks or about 12 weeks were pooled, because spike-specific TCR depth and breadth did not differ between schedules. The vaccinee samples were drawn from two UK trials, COV001 and COV002, one of which was a single-blind randomized controlled phase 2/3 trial testing AZD1222 (ChAdOx1 nCoV-19) in healthy adults. For TCRbeta chain sequencing, PBMC samples from trial participants were taken at day 0 and at day 28 after the second dose. CDR1 GTSNPN and CDR2 SVGIG are derived from the germline V gene (reference sequence). The junction shows trimming of 2 bases on V and 3 bases on J, plus 14 bases between the germline ends. Including cysteine and phenylalanine, the CDR3 has 15 amino acids. The sequence is cut down to CDR3 DNA, 45 bases in frame from base 1.

Concerning this clone itself: The antigen it binds to is not known. No much larger clone exists at a distance of one base, and base qualities are not known.

The V and J genes are TRBV30 and TRBJ2-1; confidence is insufficient to name the D gene. The TCR was taken from an adult who received the AZD1222 COVID-19 vaccine. The material sequenced was peripheral blood, taken 28 days after the second AZD1222 dose. The DNA sequence is given as TGTGCCTGGAGTTTATCGGTCACCAACTACAATGAGCAGTTCTTC. This gives the protein CAWSLSVTNYNEQFF.